These 21 T cell receptor beta chains share one sample of origin, sequenced in a study of blood T cells in healthy people across ages. A second PCR of roughly 7 to 11 cycles used a sample-barcoded 5' primer and a J-beta primer mix. TCRdb used MiXCR to reprocess the 5' RACE reads, holding one entry per CDR3 protein. The table lists approximately 1.5 million distinct CDR3 sequences, under 55% of them singletons. Sequenced sample: blood. The receptor set was obtained from a young woman in good health.

The rearrangement links TRBV5-1 to TRBJ2-7; 11 positions agree with TRBD2. Trimming cost V 3 bases and J 3 bases; bases outside gene matches: 8. Looked up from germline, CDR1 is SGHRS and CDR2 is YFSETQ. The CDR3 is made up of 16 amino acids. CDR3 nucleotides: TGCGCCAGCAGCTGGGATTTTAGCGGGAGGGGCTACGAGCAGTACTTC. Translation gives CASSWDFSGRGYEQYF.

The chain uses TRBV25-1 and TRBJ2-6, with a tentative D call TRBD1 (5 bases). The CDR3 sequence is 14 residues long. Germline CDR1 MGHDK, CDR2 SYGVNS. Trimming left V 10 bases short and J 0 bases short, with 10 bases between. The CDR3: CATLDTSGANVLTF. The CDR3 coding sequence is TGTGCCACCCTGGACACCTCTGGGGCCAACGTCCTGACTTTC.

The chain carries TRBV21-1 and TRBJ2-1; the DNA was not compared with TRBD2, the D call given in the table. TRBV21-1 has pseudogene status. The CDR3 length is 14 residues. As DNA, the CDR3 is TGTGCCAACCGGGAGGCCCGCTCCTACAATGAGCAGTTCTTC. It translates to CANREARSYNEQFF.

Comment on this clonotype: An end of the junction does not agree with germline; a read error may underlie this. The genes are TRBV5-1 and TRBJ2-1; no clear D gene. The CDR3 length is 15 residues. Germline loops: CDR1 SGHRS, CDR2 YFSETQ. The CDR3 here is CASGFVAVVRNEQFF. DNA for the CDR3: TGCGCCAGCGGCTTTGTAGCCGTAGTTCGCAATGAGCAGTTCTTC.

The rearrangement uses TRBV6-2 or TRBV6-3 and TRBJ2-4, with D perhaps TRBD1 (5 bases). This CDR3 region has 17 residues. V lost 7 bases, J lost 2 bases, and 21 bases lay in between. CDR1 and CDR2 (germline): MNHEY, SVGEGT. CDR3 amino acids: CASTPIGVRVSKNIQYF. As DNA, the CDR3 is TGTGCCAGCACTCCTATAGGAGTCAGGGTGTCCAAAAACATTCAGTACTTC.

CDR3 sequence: CASSPFLALGDTQYF. CDR3 DNA: TGTGCCAGCAGCCCTTTTCTCGCGCTCGGTGATACGCAGTATTTT. V usage is TRBV7-9 and J usage is TRBJ2-3; D is undetermined. This CDR3 is built from 15 residues. V dropped 5 bases and J dropped 6 bases, with 18 bases sitting between them. Germline V gene data show CDR1 as SEHNR and CDR2 as FQNEAQ (reference sequence).

V and J are TRBV27 and TRBJ2-3; the D is unclear. The length of the CDR3 is 16 residues. V lost 8 bases and J lost 2, with 20 bases in between. Looked up from germline, CDR1 is MNHEY and CDR2 is SMNVEV (reference sequence). The CDR3 here is CASLPMKGPNTDTQYF. The CDR3 coding sequence is TGTGCCAGCCTACCCATGAAGGGCCCCAACACAGATACGCAGTATTTT.

The V gene is TRBV27, the J gene TRBJ2-7; the D call may be TRBD1 or TRBD2 (5 bases each). The CDR3 loop spans 18 amino acids. In germline, CDR1 is MNHEY, CDR2 SMNVEV (reference sequence). V gave up 2 bases and J gave up 4 bases, with 24 bases separating them. CDR3 DNA sequence: TGTGCCAGCAGTTTAAGACGGGGCGGGTATTCACTAGGGTACGAGCAGTACTTC. The encoded protein is CASSLRRGGYSLGYEQYF.

Only a few counts were recorded for this clonotype. V is TRBV6-2 or TRBV6-3 and J is TRBJ1-1; D remains ambiguous. The germline gives CDR1 MNHEY, CDR2 SVGEGT. The V and J ends lost 0 bases and 4 bases respectively, with 9 bases between them. The CDR3 consists of 14 residues. This chain's CDR3 is CASSYSGRSTEAFF. The CDR3 coding sequence is TGTGCCAGCAGTTACTCGGGCAGGAGCACTGAAGCTTTCTTT.

Concerning this clonotype itself: One base away lies a much larger clone, so this may be a sequencing read error. The rearrangement uses TRBV29-1 and TRBJ2-3; possibly TRBD1 for D (5 bases). The V and J ends lost 2 bases and 2 bases respectively, with 8 bases between them. This CDR3 has 13 residues. In germline, CDR1 is SQVTM, CDR2 ANQGSEA. The CDR3 coding sequence is TGCAGCGTTGAACAGGGTTCCACAGATACGCAGTATTTT. Its translation: CSVEQGSTDTQYF.

Comments on this clonotype: Germline and junction disagree at one end, which may indicate a read error. V gene TRBV18 combines with J gene TRBJ2-1; D is possibly TRBD2 (6 bases). CDR3 size: 15 residues. The germline V gene encodes CDR1 KGHSH and CDR2 LQKENI. Here the CDR3 reads CASSPDGGPYSEQFF. In nucleotides, the CDR3 is TGTGCCAGCTCACCAGACGGGGGACCCTACAGTGAGCAATTCTTC.

Concerning this clonotype: Its ends do not fully match the called genes, so a read error is possible. The genes are TRBV29-1 and TRBJ2-1; 9 nucleotides match TRBD2. CDR1 SQVTM and CDR2 ANQGSEA come from the germline V gene. The CDR3 spans 14 residues. The CDR3 coding sequence is TGCAGCTTCTCCCCTAGCGGGGTTTACACTGAGCAGTTCTTC. Protein product: CSFSPSGVYTEQFF.

The chain employs TRBV5-1 and TRBJ1-4, with TRBD1 matching 7 bases. The CDR3 runs to 18 residues. From germline, CDR1 is SGHRS and CDR2 YFSETQ. V was pared by 4 bases and J by 4 bases, with 16 bases of the junction left unmatched. The CDR3 spells CASSKGADPWSLNEKLFF. As DNA, the CDR3 is TGCGCCAGCAGCAAGGGGGCAGACCCCTGGTCCCTTAATGAAAAACTGTTTTTT.

This clonotype has only a few counts. CDR3 sequence reads: CASSQEVSGGDTQYF. As DNA, the CDR3 is TGCGCCAGCAGCCAAGAGGTATCCGGTGGAGATACGCAGTATTTT. This chain connects TRBV4-3 to TRBJ2-3; D remains unclear. The CDR3 extends over 15 amino acids. In germline, CDR1 is LGHNA, CDR2 YSLEER. Trimming stripped 0 bases from V and 5 bases from J, with 12 bases between.

The CDR3 sequence is CASSTSGQGRYNEQYF. The DNA of the CDR3 is TGTGCCAGCAGTACGAGCGGACAGGGGAGGTACAATGAGCAGTACTTC. The gene calls are TRBV7-2 and TRBJ2-7, with 9 bases aligning to TRBD1. V lost 6 bases and J lost 7; bases outside the gene matches: 16. CDR1 is SGHTA and CDR2 is FQGNSA in the germline V gene. This CDR3 comprises 16 residues.

The chain combines TRBV2 with TRBJ2-5, with 10 bases aligning to TRBD2. The better agreement between TRBJ2-7 and the DNA end casts doubt on the J call. Germline CDR1 is SNHLY and CDR2 is FYNNEI. This CDR3 comprises 12 residues. The CDR3 coding sequence is TGTGCCAGCTCAGCGGGAGGGCCCGAGCAGTACTTC. It encodes CASSAGGPEQYF.

This clonotype appeared a few times. J is TRBJ2-3 and V is TRBV2; D is possibly TRBD1 (5 bases). The CDR3 contains 14 residues. V dropped 6 bases and J dropped 5 bases, with 15 bases sitting between them. Germline V gives CDR1 SNHLY, CDR2 FYNNEI. CDR3 protein: CASRPRARQDTQYF. CDR3 DNA: TGTGCCAGCAGGCCCAGGGCACGACAAGATACGCAGTATTTT.

The CDR3 here is CASIPQGWRGRGVEQPQHF. The CDR3 DNA reads TGTGCCAGCATCCCTCAGGGGTGGCGGGGGCGCGGGGTAGAACAGCCCCAGCATTTT. J is TRBJ1-5 and V is TRBV21-1; the table's D call, TRBD1, has no DNA check behind it. TRBV21-1 is classified as a pseudogene. The CDR3 totals 19 residues.

This chain links TRBV20-1 with TRBJ2-1; unclear D gene. The CDR3 runs 14 residues. V was cut by 0 bases and J by 6 bases, with 12 bases left in between. The germline CDR1 and CDR2 sequences are DFQATT and SNEGSKA (reference sequence). This chain's CDR3 is CSARDRVNFNEQFF. CDR3 in DNA: TGCAGTGCTAGAGATCGGGTTAACTTCAATGAGCAGTTCTTC.

The chain is built from TRBV7-2 and TRBJ2-4; D not resolved. V was clipped by 6 bases and J by 0 bases, with 6 bases between them. The germline CDR1 and CDR2 sequences are SGHTA and FQGNSA. CDR3 size: 13 residues. Written as DNA, the CDR3 is TGTGCCAGCAGGCCGGTAGCCAAAAACATTCAGTACTTC. Encoded protein: CASRPVAKNIQYF. The variable domain in full, with the rest retrieved from reference TRBV7-2 and TRBJ2-4, is GAGVSQSPSNKVTEKGKDVELRCDPISGHTALYWYRQSLGQGLEFLIYFQGNSAPDKSGLPSDRFSAERTGGSVSTLTIQRTQQEDSAVYLCASRPVAKNIQYFGAGTRLSVL.

CDR3 nucleotide sequence: TGTGCCAGCAGCCAAGGGGAGAGGGCTATATACAATGAGCAGTTCTTC. It translates to CASSQGERAIYNEQFF. This rearrangement joins TRBV3-1 to TRBJ2-1; TRBD2 might be the D (5 bases). Trimming took 1 base from V and 4 from J, leaving 14 bases between them. The CDR3 runs to 16 residues. CDR1 LGHDT and CDR2 YNNKEL come from the germline V gene (reference sequence).